The 20 T cell receptor beta chains below come from one sample, sequenced in a study of TIL therapy for anti-PD-1-resistant metastatic lung cancer. The time point is: pre-treatment sample, taken before nivolumab and TIL therapy. This was the immunoSEQ v3 assay. Data came from immunoSEQ multiplex PCR; TCRdb stores just in-frame clones and leaves some out. The sample lists tens of thousands of clones; about 79% were seen once. Material: blood, obtained at baseline. These TCRs come from a person aged 25 to 79 with non-small cell lung cancer.

J is TRBJ2-7 and V is TRBV7-3; D uncertain. The CDR3 extends over 15 amino acids. V lost 5 bases to trimming and J lost 0 bases, with 14 bases between them. CDR1 SGHTA and CDR2 FQGTGA come from the germline V gene. The CDR3 DNA follows: TGTGCCAGCAGCCTGGCCAGGCTTGACTCCTACGAGCAGTACTTC. Protein product: CASSLARLDSYEQYF.

This clone has only a few counts. The chain recombines TRBV18 with TRBJ2-7, with 8 nucleotides matching TRBD2. CDR3 size: 12 residues. From germline, CDR1 is KGHSH and CDR2 LQKENI. Trimming removed 1 base from V and 7 bases from J; junction bases left unmatched: 0. DNA for the CDR3: TGTGCCAGCTCACCACTAGCGGGAGAGCAGTACTTC. Translated, it gives CASSPLAGEQYF.

The chain employs TRBV29-1 and TRBJ2-5; D possibly corresponds to TRBD2 (5 bases). CDR3 length: 11 residues. Trimming cost V 8 bases and J 4 bases, with 11 bases left between them. The V gene's germline CDR1 is SQVTM and CDR2 ANQGSEA. The CDR3: CSQLVSETQYF. Written as DNA, the CDR3 is TGCAGCCAACTAGTTTCAGAGACCCAGTACTTC.

V usage is TRBV6-6 and J usage is TRBJ2-7, with 7 bases matching TRBD1. The CDR3 loop spans 16 amino acids. With 6 bases clipped from V and 0 bases from J, the junction kept 11 bases outside the gene matches. In germline, CDR1 is MNHNY, CDR2 SVGAGI (reference sequence). CDR3 protein: CASRGTGTANSYEQYF. The CDR3 bases are TGTGCCAGCAGGGGGACCGGGACAGCCAACTCCTACGAGCAGTACTTC.

J is TRBJ2-3 and V is TRBV2, with TRBD1 as a possible D gene (6 bases). V lost 1 base to trimming and J lost 5 bases, with 7 bases between them. Looked up from germline, CDR1 is SNHLY and CDR2 is FYNNEI. CDR3 size: 13 residues. CDR3 DNA sequence: TGTGCCAGCAGTGAAGTAGGGGGAGATACGCAGTATTTT. Amino acids: CASSEVGGDTQYF.

J is TRBJ1-5 and V is TRBV28; D unresolved. Germline loops: CDR1 MDHEN, CDR2 SYDVKM. V was clipped by 6 bases and J by 5 bases, with 23 bases between them. The CDR3 consists of 17 residues. CDR3 bases: TGTGCCAGCAGGGTCCCCCGAACCCATAGCCTCTATCAGCCCCAGCATTTT. Translating it yields CASRVPRTHSLYQPQHF.

The chain recombines TRBV2 with TRBJ1-1; weak D call: TRBD1 (6 bases). The germline CDR1 and CDR2 sequences are SNHLY and FYNNEI. The CDR3 spans 14 residues. V was trimmed by 6 bases and J by 5 bases, leaving 16 bases between them. DNA for the CDR3: TGTGCCAGCAGAGCCGACAGGATCCTTACTGAAGCTTTCTTT. Its protein is CASRADRILTEAFF.

This clone was found a few times. CDR3 DNA sequence: TGTGCCAGCAGCGTAGCTGGGGGTACAACTAATGAAAAACTGTTTTTT. Translation gives CASSVAGGTTNEKLFF. The chain employs TRBV9 and TRBJ1-4, with D possibly TRBD1 on 5 matching bases. The CDR3 is 16 amino acids. V was cut by 0 bases and J by 0 bases, with 9 bases left in between. The V gene's germline CDR1 is SGDLS and CDR2 YYNGEE.

This clone is a singleton in its sample. This chain uses TRBV7-2 with TRBJ2-7; TRBD2 is a possible D gene (5 bases). Germline lookup yields CDR1 SGHTA and CDR2 FQGNSA. The CDR3 totals 13 residues. The germline V and J ends were trimmed by 4 bases and 5 bases, with 12 bases remaining between them. The CDR3 DNA reads as TGTGCCAGCAGCTCCCAGCGGTGGGACGAGCAGTACTTC. Its translation is CASSSQRWDEQYF.

This chain connects TRBV11-3 to TRBJ2-7, with D unclear. This CDR3 comprises 12 residues. Trimming left V 4 bases short and J 3 bases short, with 7 bases between. Germline loops: CDR1 SGHNT, CDR2 YENEEA. The CDR3 region is CASSWANYEQYF. The CDR3 region has the DNA TGTGCCAGCAGCTGGGCCAACTACGAGCAGTACTTC.

The chain carries TRBV5-1 and TRBJ2-3; 10 positions agree with TRBD2. This CDR3 is built from 15 residues. V lost 4 bases, J lost 3 bases, and 5 bases stayed unmatched. Germline V gene data show CDR1 as SGHRS and CDR2 as YFSETQ. CDR3 region: CASSLAGVWTDTQYF. CDR3 DNA: TGCGCCAGCAGCCTAGCGGGAGTGTGGACAGATACGCAGTATTTT.

The chain recombines TRBV5-1 with TRBJ1-1, with D hard to call. The germline V and J ends were trimmed by 4 bases and 1 base, with 14 bases remaining between them. The V gene's germline CDR1 is SGHRS and CDR2 YFSETQ. The CDR3 length is 15 residues. The CDR3 DNA reads TGCGCCAGCAGCCACGAACCGGGCAGGAACACTGAAGCTTTCTTT. The encoded protein is CASSHEPGRNTEAFF.

The chain is built from TRBV6-1 and TRBJ1-1, with TRBD1 matching 10 bases. The CDR3 covers 12 residues. Trimming cost V 8 bases and J 4 bases; bases outside gene matches: 1. In germline, CDR1 is MNHNS, CDR2 SASEGT. CDR3 loop: CASRDRGTEAFF. CDR3 nucleotide sequence: TGTGCCAGCCGGGACAGGGGCACTGAAGCTTTCTTT.

The chain links TRBV6-1 to TRBJ2-3, with D uncertain. Germline CDR1 is MNHNS and CDR2 is SASEGT. Trimming pared 11 bases from V and 0 bases from J, leaving 3 bases between. CDR3 size: 10 residues. The CDR3 region has the DNA TGTGCCGTGAGCACAGATACGCAGTATTTT. Translation: CAVSTDTQYF.

V and J are TRBV4-3 and TRBJ1-3; unclear D gene. Germline V CDR1 and CDR2: LGHNA, YSLEER. The germline V and J ends were trimmed by 2 bases and 5 bases, with 16 bases remaining between them. The CDR3 spans 16 residues. This CDR3 is CASSQTILKVRNTIYF. The CDR3 DNA is TGCGCCAGCAGCCAAACAATCCTAAAAGTGAGAAACACCATATATTTT.

This clone has a single count. The rearrangement uses TRBV7-6 and TRBJ2-1; 7 bases are a match to TRBD2. Unmatched junction bases numbered 7, after V lost 1 base and J lost 4 bases. Germline lookup yields CDR1 SGHVS and CDR2 FNYEAQ. This CDR3 contains 16 residues. The DNA of the CDR3 is TGTGCCAGCAGCTTAGATGGGGGGGGACCTTACAATGAGCAGTTCTTC. Protein product: CASSLDGGGPYNEQFF.

V and J are TRBV28 and TRBJ2-7; 14 nucleotides agree with TRBD2. V shed 6 bases, J shed 9 bases, and the junction held 13 bases outside the gene matches. The CDR3 spans 16 residues. Germline assignment: CDR1 MDHEN and CDR2 SYDVKM. CDR3 in DNA: TGTGCCAGCAGCGCGGCGGGACTAGCGGGGGACTCGGGGCAGTACTTC. Amino acids: CASSAAGLAGDSGQYF.

The chain carries TRBV6-1 and TRBJ1-2, with a weak D call TRBD1 (6 bases). Germline CDR1 MNHNS, CDR2 SASEGT. The V end lost 4 bases, the J end lost 3 bases, and 12 bases lay between the germline ends. The CDR3 sequence is 14 residues long. The CDR3: CASSARDNYYGYTF. CDR3 nucleotides: TGTGCCAGCAGTGCCCGGGACAATTACTATGGCTACACCTTC.

The V and J genes are TRBV5-1 and TRBJ1-6; 12 bases match TRBD1. The germline CDR1 and CDR2 sequences are SGHRS and YFSETQ. The CDR3 length is 17 residues. V lost 4 bases to trimming and J lost 6 bases; unmatched junction nucleotides: 8. The DNA for the CDR3 is TGCGCCAGCAGCCTGGGACAGGGGGCGACCGGTAATTCACCCCTCCACTTT. As protein: CASSLGQGATGNSPLHF.

The rearrangement uses TRBV10-3 and TRBJ2-3, with D perhaps matching TRBD1 (6 bases). Trimming removed 7 bases from V and 2 bases from J, with 13 bases in between. Germline V gives CDR1 ENHRY, CDR2 SYGVKD. The CDR3 covers 14 residues. In DNA form, the CDR3 reads TGTGCCATCAACTCAGACAGGTACACAGATACGCAGTATTTT. Translating gives CAINSDRYTDTQYF.